Reported below is one T cell receptor (beta chain). Its specificity is unknown. This sample is part of a study of T cell clones after liver transplantation. The CDR3 runs to 12 residues. The V gene lost 0 bases and the J gene lost 4 bases, with 2 bases spanning the gap. Germline CDR1 SGHNT, CDR2 YYREEE (reference sequence). Points from the study as a whole: These preliminary findings come from unstandardized post-transplant sampling times.

The data were produced by immunoSEQ multiplex PCR, yet TCRdb's version contains in-frame clones alone and is incomplete. The sample lists over 45,000 clones, approximately 71% seen once, with about 10% in the top ten. This TCR came from a human patient who received a liver transplant. Some T cells may have come from the graft donor. V usage is TRBV5-4 and J usage is TRBJ1-5; no definite D call. The sequences come from CD4+ T cells from blood, collected roughly 56 months after liver transplant. The CDR3 protein is CASSLDNQPQHF. The CDR3 DNA reads as TGTGCCAGCAGCTTGGATAATCAGCCCCAGCATTTT.